The clone carrying this T cell receptor beta chain was counted only a few times. Time point specified: patch test 1, 2 weeks after DPC sensitization. Treatment: therapeutic diphenylcyclopropenone sensitization with weekly scalp DPC. The V and J ends lost 1 base and 5 bases, in that order; junction bases with no gene match: 2. The CDR3 sequence is 15 residues long. Germline values: CDR1 LGHNA, CDR2 YNFKEQ. TCRdb reprocessed the RACE reads via MiXCR and lists one record per CDR3 protein. Among about 360,000 distinct CDR3 sequences listed, around 7% were seen once. The sample belongs to a study of human T cells and chemical hapten exposure. Study summary: Once 0.01% DPC had been applied to the upper back by patch test, readings were taken at 6 days. Patients were mainly female, each with alopecia areata, totalis or universalis. Small pooled library volume differences mainly caused per-sample TCR yield variation.

The chain recombines TRBV4-2 with TRBJ2-3; 11 bases are a match to TRBD2. Here the sequenced sample was whole blood, taken in connection with sensitization to the hapten diphenylcyclopropenone (DPC). The sequence was obtained from a woman aged 18 to 35 with alopecia areata. Some clones in this sample may be carry-over from other donors' samples. DNA for the CDR3: TGTGCCAGCAGCCAAGCAACTAGCGGGAGAGATACGCAGTATTTT. It specifies CASSQATSGRDTQYF.